This passage covers 13 T cell receptor beta chains from one sample sequenced in a study of cytomegalovirus exposure and HLA in healthy donors. Data came from immunoSEQ multiplex PCR; TCRdb stores just in-frame clones and leaves some out. Of around 150,000 clones in the sample, about 90% were seen once. What was sequenced was PBMCs. The receptors stem from a woman aged 30 to 39 in good health and CMV-seronegative.

The V call is TRBV4-1, the J call TRBJ2-1; 9 bases fit TRBD1. The CDR3 is made up of 16 amino acids. Germline V gives CDR1 MGHRA, CDR2 YSYEKL. V trimming: 4 bases; J trimming: 8 bases; junction bases outside the gene matches: 12. CDR3 nucleotide sequence: TGCGCCAGCAGCCTAGAAGCCGGGACAGGGATTGATGAGCAGTTCTTC. Its protein is CASSLEAGTGIDEQFF.

The sample holds one count of this clone. V and J are TRBV29-1 and TRBJ1-1; no firm D call. V lost 3 bases, J lost 9 bases, and 20 bases lay in between. Germline-derived CDR1 and CDR2 are SQVTM and ANQGSEA. The CDR3 sequence is 14 residues long. The CDR3 DNA sequence: TGCAGCGTTGAGGCGGGAGGTCTCATGGGCAAAGCTTTCTTT. Its translation: CSVEAGGLMGKAFF.

The genes are TRBV10-2 and TRBJ2-3; TRBD2 might be the D (6 bases). The CDR3 runs 14 residues. Trimming left V 7 bases short and J 4 bases short, with 15 bases between. Germline CDR1 and CDR2: WSHSY and SAAADI. The CDR3 sequence is CASTATRIADTQYF. The CDR3 bases are TGCGCCAGCACCGCGACTAGGATAGCAGATACGCAGTATTTT.

CDR3: CASSLKRDATRPGDQPQHF. CDR3 bases: TGTGCCAGCAGCTTAAAACGGGACGCTACCCGGCCCGGGGATCAGCCCCAGCATTTT. The J gene is TRBJ1-5, the V gene TRBV7-3, with D perhaps TRBD1 (5 bases). Trimming removed 1 base from V and 5 bases from J, with 24 bases in between. The germline V gene encodes CDR1 SGHTA and CDR2 FQGTGA. The CDR3 contains 19 residues.

About this clone: Within the sample, other DNA sequences also encode this same CDR3. The J gene is TRBJ2-7, the V gene TRBV4-3, with unresolved D. The CDR3 length is 15 residues. The V gene's germline CDR1 is LGHNA and CDR2 YSLEER. Trimming left V 0 bases short and J 7 bases short, with 16 bases between. This CDR3 reads CASSQDPSTIYEQYF. The CDR3 DNA follows: TGCGCCAGCAGCCAAGATCCCTCGACCATCTATGAGCAGTACTTC.

The rearrangement uses TRBV9 and TRBJ2-7; TRBD2 matches at 10 bases. The CDR3 has 15 amino acids. Germline values: CDR1 SGDLS, CDR2 YYNGEE. V trimming: 3 bases; J trimming: 2 bases; junction bases outside the gene matches: 5. For the CDR3, the DNA is TGTGCCAGCAGCGCTGGGACTAGCGCAACCTACGAGCAGTACTTC. As protein: CASSAGTSATYEQYF.

The gene calls are TRBV6-5 and TRBJ2-7, with 9 bases that match TRBD1. Germline-derived CDR1 and CDR2 are MNHEY and SVGAGI. The V gene end was trimmed by 7 bases and the J gene end by 3 bases; junction bases not matched to a gene: 10. The CDR3 extends over 15 amino acids. This CDR3 is CASTSVGQGRYEQYF. The CDR3 region has the DNA TGTGCCAGCACCTCGGTGGGACAGGGCCGCTACGAGCAGTACTTC.

This rearrangement joins TRBV6-1 to TRBJ2-3; no clear D. The CDR3 totals 14 residues. With 6 bases removed from V and 3 bases from J, the gap between germline ends came to 13 bases. Germline V gene lookup returns CDR1 MNHNS and CDR2 SASEGT. CDR3 sequence (DNA): TGTGCCAGCAGGTATTTTCCCCGAACAGATACGCAGTATTTT. It specifies CASRYFPRTDTQYF.

The chain uses TRBV6-5 and TRBJ2-1, with D unclear. CDR3 size: 13 residues. Trimming left V 7 bases short and J 5 bases short, with 12 bases between. From germline, CDR1 is MNHEY and CDR2 SVGAGI. The CDR3 nucleotides are TGTGCCAGCACCTCGTACAGAAACAATGAGCAGTTCTTC. It encodes CASTSYRNNEQFF.

The chain joins TRBV28 to TRBJ1-5, with D possibly matching TRBD1 (5 bases). CDR1 and CDR2 (germline): MDHEN, SYDVKM. V shed 1 base and J shed 5 bases, with 9 bases lying between them. The CDR3 is 14 residues long. CDR3 sequence (DNA): TGTGCCAGCAGTTTATTGGGGGTGGATCAGCCCCAGCATTTT. Protein sequence: CASSLLGVDQPQHF.

The genes are TRBV5-1 and TRBJ2-5; 8 positions match TRBD1. Germline V gives CDR1 SGHRS, CDR2 YFSETQ. Trimming removed 4 bases from V and 5 bases from J; junction bases left unmatched: 13. The CDR3 contains 16 residues. CDR3 coding DNA: TGCGCCAGCAGCATCAAAGACAGGGGTGGATTTGAGACCCAGTACTTC. This gives the protein CASSIKDRGGFETQYF.

V and J are TRBV2 and TRBJ2-2; TRBD1 matches at 9 bases. V dropped 6 bases and J dropped 3; count of bases not matched to a gene: 2. The CDR3 is made up of 14 amino acids. Germline CDR1 is SNHLY and CDR2 is FYNNEI. In DNA, the CDR3 is TGTGCCAGCAGCAGACAGGGGGACACCGGGGAGCTGTTTTTT. Protein sequence: CASSRQGDTGELFF.

In its sample, this clone was seen once. This chain uses TRBV5-6 with TRBJ1-1, with D unclear. Germline V lookup: CDR1 SGHDT, CDR2 YYEEEE. The CDR3 has 12 amino acids. V lost 5 bases and J lost 1, with 6 bases in between. The CDR3 coding sequence is TGTGCCAGCAGTCCTTGGAACACTGAAGCTTTCTTT. It codes for CASSPWNTEAFF.